Sequencing of this T cell receptor (beta chain) was carried out in a study of molecular identifiers for immune sequencing clone quantification. This clonotype was detected ten times or more. Its specificity is not known. Libraries of bulk TCR were made by previously described methods (with listed TCR primers). One entry per CDR3 protein, called by TCRdb with MiXCR from the PCR reads. Of about 640,000 distinct CDR3 sequences listed, 20% are singletons. This CDR3 is 16 amino acids long. Germline assignment: CDR1 MDHEN and CDR2 SYDVKM. The J segment lost 2 bases and the V segment lost 2 bases, leaving 5 bases of the junction unmatched. Overall study findings and caveats: Amid 940,000 or so naive cells, spiked Jurkat TCR RNA from one cell was reportedly still detectable.

This TCR was sampled from a human donor in good health. Some libraries in this study had Jurkat cell RNA spiked in. The chain couples TRBV28 to TRBJ2-3, with 9 nucleotides matching TRBD2. Sequencing used naive CD8+ T cells from blood, with Jurkat cell RNA spiked in. As for subset: FACS-sorted CD8+CD4-CCR7+CD45RA+ naive T cells. Here the CDR3 DNA reads TGTGCCAGCAGTTTAAACCCTAGCGGGATCACAGATACGCAGTATTTT. This gives the protein CASSLNPSGITDTQYF.